The 29 T cell receptor beta chains below were found in one sample sequenced in a study of control samples from healthy donors and cancer patients. Assay: immunoSEQ multiplex PCR; the TCRdb copy retains only in-frame clones and omits some. The sample lists roughly 55,000 clones, 90% to 97% occurring once. The sequenced sample was blood. All receptors come from a young woman in good health.

The chain links TRBV7-8 to TRBJ2-4; D not certain. Per germline, CDR1 SGHVS and CDR2 FQNEAQ. CDR3 size: 16 residues. With 0 bases removed from V and 1 base from J, the gap between germline ends came to 10 bases. CDR3 amino acids: CASSLAPVGAKNIQYF. CDR3 bases: TGTGCCAGCAGCTTAGCCCCGGTGGGGGCCAAAAACATTCAGTACTTC.

This sequence joins TRBV5-1 and TRBJ1-1; no clear D gene. The CDR3 runs to 15 residues. Deletions cut 3 bases from V and 1 base from J, with 13 bases between. CDR1 is SGHRS and CDR2 is YFSETQ in the germline V gene. The CDR3 nucleotides read TGCGCCAGCAGCTATAGTGGAGGAGGGAACACTGAAGCTTTCTTT. This translates into CASSYSGGGNTEAFF.

In DNA, the CDR3 is TGTGCCAGCAAAGCTTCAGGACGGCAGTGGGAAAAACTGTTTTTT. It translates to CASKASGRQWEKLFF. This chain connects TRBV25-1 to TRBJ1-4; D is uncertain. Between the trimmed V and J ends, which lost 7 bases and 8 bases, there was a span of 20 bases. Germline lookup yields CDR1 MGHDK and CDR2 SYGVNS. The CDR3 totals 15 residues.

This chain links TRBV28 with TRBJ1-4; D ambiguous. CDR3 length: 14 residues. Germline-derived CDR1 and CDR2 are MDHEN and SYDVKM. V dropped 1 base and J dropped 8 bases, with 11 bases sitting between them. CDR3 sequence: CASSLLEDLEKLFF. The CDR3, as DNA: TGTGCCAGCAGTTTATTGGAGGACCTGGAAAAACTGTTTTTT.

Comments on this clone: The junction departs from germline at one end; a sequencing error may be responsible. The chain links TRBV6-5 to TRBJ1-1; D remains ambiguous. The CDR3 has 14 residues. CDR1 and CDR2 from the germline V gene are MNHEY and SVGAGI. The CDR3 here is CASRYSEVNTEAFF. Written as DNA, the CDR3 is TGTGCCAGCAGATACTCGGAAGTGAACACTGAAGCTTTCTTT.

The rearrangement links TRBV19 to TRBJ1-6; 9 nucleotides line up with TRBD1. Looked up from germline, CDR1 is LNHDA and CDR2 is SQIVND (reference sequence). The CDR3 covers 12 residues. The V segment lost 11 bases and the J segment 13 bases; nucleotides outside the gene matches: 9. The CDR3 loop reads CAAGTGTRPLHF. CDR3 sequence (DNA): TGTGCCGCCGGGACAGGGACAAGGCCCCTCCACTTT.

A single count supports this clone. The chain joins TRBV7-9 to TRBJ1-5; 8 nucleotides line up with TRBD1. This CDR3 comprises 15 residues. The germline gives CDR1 SEHNR, CDR2 FQNEAQ (reference sequence). V dropped 4 bases and J dropped 4; count of bases not matched to a gene: 6. CDR3 protein: CASSSGTGGNQPQHF. The DNA for the CDR3 is TGTGCCAGCAGCTCCGGGACAGGCGGGAATCAGCCCCAGCATTTT.

The chain uses TRBV15 and TRBJ2-5; unclear D gene. With 0 bases removed from V and 3 bases from J, the gap between germline ends came to 5 bases. CDR1 and CDR2 from the germline V gene are LNHNV and YYDKDF (reference sequence). The CDR3 is 13 residues long. The CDR3 loop reads CATSRDVEETQYF. As DNA, the CDR3 is TGTGCCACCAGCAGAGATGTCGAAGAGACCCAGTACTTC. The entire variable domain, with the rest obtained from reference TRBV15 and TRBJ2-5, is as follows: DAMVIQNPRYQVTQFGKPVTLSCSQTLNHNVMYWYQQKSSQAPKLLFHYYDKDFNNEADTPDNFQSRRPNTSFCFLDIRSPGLGDTAMYLCATSRDVEETQYFGPGTRLLVL.

This chain uses TRBV30 with TRBJ2-7, with 9 bases lining up with TRBD1. Germline V gives CDR1 GTSNPN, CDR2 SVGIG (reference sequence). The CDR3 extends over 15 amino acids. Losses at the gene ends were 3 bases for V and 1 base for J; bases not matched to a gene: 7. The CDR3: CAWSLYGTGSYEQYF. The CDR3 DNA reads as TGTGCCTGGAGCCTCTACGGGACAGGGTCCTACGAGCAGTACTTC.

V and J are TRBV2 and TRBJ1-3; D possibly corresponds to TRBD1 (5 bases). The CDR3 length is 14 residues. Trimming took 6 bases from V and 5 from J, leaving 14 bases between them. From germline, CDR1 is SNHLY and CDR2 FYNNEI. The CDR3 here is CASRERGLRNTIYF. The CDR3 coding sequence is TGTGCCAGCAGGGAGAGGGGATTAAGAAACACCATATATTTT.

The CDR3 sequence: CASSVGGRGQSEAFF. In DNA form, the CDR3 reads TGTGCCAGCAGCGTAGGGGGCAGGGGGCAATCTGAAGCTTTCTTT. The chain couples TRBV9 to TRBJ1-1, with TRBD1 identical over 8 bases. With V trimmed by 0 bases and J by 6 bases, 7 bases remained unmatched. Germline V gives CDR1 SGDLS, CDR2 YYNGEE. This CDR3 has 15 amino acids.

This chain uses TRBV4-1 with TRBJ1-4; D call uncertain. Per germline, CDR1 MGHRA and CDR2 YSYEKL. CDR3 size: 16 residues. The V and J ends lost 1 base and 0 bases respectively, with 9 bases between them. Written as DNA, the CDR3 is TGCGCCAGCAGCCAAGGATTTGGGGCAACTAATGAAAAACTGTTTTTT. Protein: CASSQGFGATNEKLFF.

DNA for the CDR3: TGCGCCAGCAGCCAAGACTTATCAGGTAGCGGGGGGAACACAGATACGCAGTATTTT. Amino acids: CASSQDLSGSGGNTDTQYF. The chain joins TRBV4-3 to TRBJ2-3, with 10 bases fitting TRBD2. V was pared by 0 bases and J by 2 bases, with 11 bases of the junction left unmatched. This CDR3 has 19 amino acids. CDR1 LGHNA and CDR2 YSLEER come from the germline V gene.

The chain links TRBV13 to TRBJ1-1; D unclear. The CDR3 extends over 12 amino acids. Germline lookup yields CDR1 PRHDT and CDR2 FYEKMQ (reference sequence). The V gene lost 1 base and the J gene lost 8 bases, with 8 bases spanning the gap. The CDR3 sequence is CASSLEGQEAFF. The DNA for the CDR3 is TGTGCCAGCAGCTTAGAAGGTCAAGAAGCTTTCTTT.

The chain combines TRBV19 with TRBJ2-5; TRBD1 matches at 10 bases. V lost 4 bases to trimming and J lost 3 bases; unmatched junction nucleotides: 8. The CDR3 sequence is 16 residues long. CDR1 and CDR2 from the germline V gene are LNHDA and SQIVND (reference sequence). In DNA, the CDR3 is TGTGCCAGTAGTACAACGGGACAGGGGCGGAAAGAGACCCAGTACTTC. This sequence encodes CASSTTGQGRKETQYF.

The rearrangement links TRBV19 to TRBJ2-3; D gene uncertain. The V end lost 1 base, the J end lost 5 bases, and 1 base lay between the germline ends. This CDR3 contains 11 residues. Germline V gene sequence: CDR1 LNHDA, CDR2 SQIVND (reference sequence). CDR3 sequence: CASSIGDTQYF. As DNA, the CDR3 is TGTGCCAGTAGTATAGGAGATACGCAGTATTTT.

V and J are TRBV19 and TRBJ1-1, with 7 positions matching TRBD1. With V trimmed by 8 bases and J by 7 bases, 13 bases remained unmatched. This CDR3 region has 14 residues. The germline V gene encodes CDR1 LNHDA and CDR2 SQIVND (reference sequence). In DNA, the CDR3 is TGTGCCAGTCTAGACCCCCCAGGGGGAAGTGAAGCTTTCTTT. Amino acid sequence: CASLDPPGGSEAFF.

The chain recombines TRBV29-1 with TRBJ1-1; D uncertain. Trimming pared 5 bases from V and 1 base from J, leaving 17 bases between. The germline V gene has CDR1 SQVTM and CDR2 ANQGSEA. The CDR3 sequence is 15 residues long. CDR3: CSVRAGSNQNTEAFF. The DNA of the CDR3 is TGCAGCGTTCGGGCGGGGAGCAACCAGAACACTGAAGCTTTCTTT.

The gene calls are TRBV7-2 and TRBJ1-3, with 7 bases lining up with TRBD1. Germline V CDR1 and CDR2: SGHTA, FQGNSA. The CDR3 runs 14 residues. Trimming took 1 base from V and 5 from J; bases not matched to a gene: 2. As DNA, the CDR3 is TGTGCCAGCAGCTTAGGACAGGGTAGAAACACCATATATTTT. Translated, it gives CASSLGQGRNTIYF.

Regarding this clone: Other DNA variants within this sample encode the same CDR3. The chain has TRBV5-1 and TRBJ1-1, with a tentative D call TRBD1 (6 bases). The V gene lost 5 bases and the J gene lost 1 base, with 21 bases spanning the gap. Germline CDR1 is SGHRS and CDR2 is YFSETQ. The CDR3 runs 17 residues. The CDR3 here is CASRAQGGFIRNTEAFF. The CDR3, as DNA: TGCGCCAGCAGAGCACAGGGAGGTTTTATCAGGAACACTGAAGCTTTCTTT.

This clone appeared once. This rearrangement joins TRBV7-9 to TRBJ1-4, with D perhaps TRBD1 (6 bases). The CDR3 spans 19 residues. The V gene's germline CDR1 is SEHNR and CDR2 FQNEAQ (reference sequence). V gave up 3 bases and J gave up 2 bases, with 22 bases separating them. CDR3 DNA: TGTGCCAGCAGCTTGATACCAATCAACAAAAGGGGGACTAATGAAAAACTGTTTTTT. Translated, it gives CASSLIPINKRGTNEKLFF.

V and J are TRBV19 and TRBJ2-6; 8 bases map to TRBD2. V lost 3 bases and J lost 0; bases outside the gene matches: 7. There are 18 residues in the CDR3. Germline CDR1 and CDR2: LNHDA and SQIVND (reference sequence). The CDR3 bases are TGTGCCAGTAGTATGGGGCAGCGGGGGAGCTCTGGGGCCAACGTCCTGACTTTC. Translated: CASSMGQRGSSGANVLTF.

CDR3 region: CASSSRTGVNTEAFF. The CDR3 coding sequence is TGTGCCAGCAGTTCCCGGACAGGGGTTAACACTGAAGCTTTCTTT. The J gene is TRBJ1-1, the V gene TRBV6-6; 9 positions match TRBD1. The V gene end was trimmed by 4 bases and the J gene end by 2 bases; junction bases not matched to a gene: 5. CDR1 MNHNY and CDR2 SVGAGI come from the germline V gene (reference sequence). CDR3 length: 15 residues.

V gene TRBV4-2 combines with J gene TRBJ2-3; D possibly corresponds to TRBD1 (6 bases). Looked up from germline, CDR1 is LGHNA and CDR2 is YNFKEQ. The CDR3 loop spans 15 amino acids. V shed 3 bases and J shed 6 bases, with 16 bases lying between them. Here the CDR3 reads CASSHPGEGEDTQYF. CDR3 coding DNA: TGTGCCAGCAGCCACCCAGGGGAAGGGGAGGATACGCAGTATTTT.

The rearrangement joins TRBV18 to TRBJ1-6; D is uncertain. Trimming removed 0 bases from V and 7 bases from J, with 10 bases in between. The CDR3 sequence is 15 residues long. Germline V CDR1 and CDR2: KGHSH, LQKENI. For the CDR3, the DNA is TGTGCCAGCTCACCACCGGAGGGCGGCAATTCACCCCTCCACTTT. Translated, it gives CASSPPEGGNSPLHF.

The chain uses TRBV5-4 and TRBJ2-4; a weak D match, TRBD1 (7 bases). Deletions cut 5 bases from V and 0 bases from J, with 21 bases between. The V gene's germline CDR1 is SGHNT and CDR2 YYREEE (reference sequence). The CDR3 extends over 18 amino acids. CDR3: CASSSVKTGRLAKNIQYF. CDR3 in DNA: TGTGCCAGCAGTTCAGTCAAGACAGGGAGGTTAGCCAAAAACATTCAGTACTTC.

The chain combines TRBV6-4 with TRBJ1-1; D uncertain. Germline V lookup: CDR1 MRHNA, CDR2 SNTAGT. Trimming left V 3 bases short and J 2 bases short, with 7 bases between. The CDR3 length is 13 residues. CDR3 bases: TGTGCCAGCAGTGAGCGGTCCAACACTGAAGCTTTCTTT. It codes for CASSERSNTEAFF.

The rearrangement joins TRBV7-2 to TRBJ1-2; D is undetermined. The CDR3 contains 13 residues. Germline CDR1 and CDR2: SGHTA and FQGNSA. Trimming stripped 1 base from V and 7 bases from J, with 10 bases between. In DNA form, the CDR3 reads TGTGCCAGCAGCTTAGTATTCGTGGGTGGCTACACCTTC. Translated: CASSLVFVGGYTF.

The chain combines TRBV25-1 with TRBJ2-5, with 7 bases matching TRBD2. Germline V gene sequence: CDR1 MGHDK, CDR2 SYGVNS. The CDR3 runs to 15 residues. The trim removed 2 bases at V and 5 bases at J, leaving 8 bases unmatched. The CDR3 protein is CASSEGGGGSETQYF. CDR3 coding DNA: TGTGCCAGCAGTGAAGGCGGGGGAGGTTCGGAGACCCAGTACTTC.